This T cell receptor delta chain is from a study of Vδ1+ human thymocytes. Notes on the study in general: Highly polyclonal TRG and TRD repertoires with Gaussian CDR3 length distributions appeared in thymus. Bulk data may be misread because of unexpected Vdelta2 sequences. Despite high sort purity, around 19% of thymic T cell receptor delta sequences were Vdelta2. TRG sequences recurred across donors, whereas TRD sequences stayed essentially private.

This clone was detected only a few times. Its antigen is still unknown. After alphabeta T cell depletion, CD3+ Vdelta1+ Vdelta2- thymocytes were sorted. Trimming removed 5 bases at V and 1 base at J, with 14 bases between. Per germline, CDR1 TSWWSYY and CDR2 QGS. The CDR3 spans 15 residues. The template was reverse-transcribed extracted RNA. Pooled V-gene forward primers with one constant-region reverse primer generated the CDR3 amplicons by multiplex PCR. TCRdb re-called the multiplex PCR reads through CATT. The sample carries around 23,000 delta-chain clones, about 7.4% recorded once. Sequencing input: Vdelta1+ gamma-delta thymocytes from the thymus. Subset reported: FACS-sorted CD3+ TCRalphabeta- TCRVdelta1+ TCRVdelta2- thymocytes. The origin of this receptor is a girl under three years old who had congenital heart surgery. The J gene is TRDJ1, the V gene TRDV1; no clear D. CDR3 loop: CALGNRERCTDKLIF. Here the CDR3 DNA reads TGTGCTCTTGGGAACAGGGAACGCTGCACCGATAAACTCATCTTT.